This T cell receptor (beta chain) was profiled in a study of spatial heterogeneity in lung cancer. Described time point: blood at routine non-recurrence follow-up after resection. Material for sequencing was whole RNA from tumor, nontumor lung or frozen PBMC, left unsorted. This clonotype was observed many times. In germline, CDR1 is SGHTA, CDR2 FQGNSA. This CDR3 spans 16 amino acids. Trimming at V came to 5 bases and at J to 1 base, leaving 5 bases not matched to a gene. Unique molecular identifiers, one per molecule, were present on every TCR cDNA molecule. MiXCR, run by TCRdb on the 5' RACE reads, gives a single entry per CDR3 protein. The sample consists of over 40,000 distinct CDR3 sequences, about 10% of them appearing once.

V is TRBV7-2 and J is TRBJ2-2, with 9 bases lining up with TRBD1. Sample: PBMCs, taken at follow-up. The sequence came from a male donor with early-stage non-small cell lung cancer. The CDR3 bases are TGTGCCAGCAGCCGCGGGGACAGGGTGAACACCGGGGAGCTGTTTTTT. Its translation: CASSRGDRVNTGELFF. Full variable domain (remainder filled in from reference TRBV7-2 and TRBJ2-2): GAGVSQSPSNKVTEKGKDVELRCDPISGHTALYWYRQSLGQGLEFLIYFQGNSAPDKSGLPSDRFSAERTGGSVSTLTIQRTQQEDSAVYLCASSRGDRVNTGELFFGEGSRLTVL.